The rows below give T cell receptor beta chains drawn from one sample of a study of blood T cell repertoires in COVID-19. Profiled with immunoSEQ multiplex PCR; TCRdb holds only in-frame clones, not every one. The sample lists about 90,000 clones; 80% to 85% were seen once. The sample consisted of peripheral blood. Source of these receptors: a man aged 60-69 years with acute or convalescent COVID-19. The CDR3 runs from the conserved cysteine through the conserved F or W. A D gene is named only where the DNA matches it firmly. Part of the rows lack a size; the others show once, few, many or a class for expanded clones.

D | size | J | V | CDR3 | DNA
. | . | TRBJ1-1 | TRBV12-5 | CASGLAGLQVTEAFF | TGTGCTAGTGGTTTGGCGGGACTGCAGGTGACTGAAGCTTTCTTT
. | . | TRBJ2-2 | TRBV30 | CAWKSGSELFF | TGTGCCTGGAAGAGCGGATCGGAGCTGTTTTTT
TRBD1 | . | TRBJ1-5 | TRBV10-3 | CAISDRGQPQHF | TGTGCCATCAGCGACAGGGGCCAGCCCCAGCATTTT
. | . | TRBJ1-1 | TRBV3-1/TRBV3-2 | CASSQAGSDTEAFF | TGTGCCAGCAGCCAAGCGGGGTCGGACACTGAAGCTTTCTTT
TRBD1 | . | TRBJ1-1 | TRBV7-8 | CASSLTDRGGNTEAFF | TGTGCCAGCAGCTTGACCGACAGGGGGGGGAACACTGAAGCTTTCTTT
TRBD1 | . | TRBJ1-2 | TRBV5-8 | CASSARQGRDGYTF | TGTGCCAGCAGCGCCCGACAGGGAAGGGATGGCTACACCTTC
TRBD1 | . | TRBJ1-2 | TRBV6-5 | CASTGQDYGYTF | TGTGCCAGCACCGGACAGGACTATGGCTACACCTTC
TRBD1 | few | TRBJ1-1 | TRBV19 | CASNGIQGARGTEAFF | TGTGCCAGTAACGGAATTCAGGGGGCGAGAGGCACTGAAGCTTTCTTT
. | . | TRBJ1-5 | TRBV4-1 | CASSHVSMEQPQHF | TGCGCCAGCAGCCATGTCAGTATGGAGCAGCCCCAGCATTTT
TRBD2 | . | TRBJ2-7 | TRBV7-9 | CASSPAGGAVGEQYF | TGTGCCAGCAGCCCTGCCGGGGGGGCGGTTGGGGAGCAGTACTTC
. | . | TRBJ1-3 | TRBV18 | CASSPGRASSGNTIYF | TGTGCCAGCTCACCAGGGCGGGCTTCCTCTGGAAACACCATATATTTT
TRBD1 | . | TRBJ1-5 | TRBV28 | CASSPRTGSNQPQHF | TGTGCCAGCAGCCCACGGACAGGTAGCAATCAGCCCCAGCATTTT
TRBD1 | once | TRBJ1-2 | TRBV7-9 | CASSLVGTGGYGYTF | TGTGCCAGCAGCTTAGTGGGGACAGGGGGCTATGGCTACACCTTC
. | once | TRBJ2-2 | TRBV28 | CASSRTTAANTGELFF | TGTGCCAGCAGTCGAACGACAGCTGCGAACACCGGGGAGCTGTTTTTT
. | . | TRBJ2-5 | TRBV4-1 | CASSQEGGSETQYF | TGCGCCAGCAGCCAAGAAGGGGGTTCGGAGACCCAGTACTTC
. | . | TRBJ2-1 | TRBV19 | CASKGVTYNEQFF | TGTGCCAGTAAAGGGGTCACCTACAATGAGCAGTTCTTC
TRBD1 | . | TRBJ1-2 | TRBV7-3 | CASSSSTGEGYTF | TGTGCCAGCAGCTCTTCGACAGGGGAAGGCTACACCTTC
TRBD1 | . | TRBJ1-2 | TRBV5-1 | CASSPATPRDRGPSNYGYTF | TGCGCCAGCAGCCCGGCTACCCCCCGGGACAGGGGACCGTCTAACTATGGCTACACCTTC
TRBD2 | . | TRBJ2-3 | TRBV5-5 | CASSWGGIEDTQYF | TGTGCCAGCAGCTGGGGAGGGATAGAGGATACGCAGTATTTT
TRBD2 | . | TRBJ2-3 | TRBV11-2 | CASRFSAGGDTQYF | TGTGCCAGCAGATTCTCAGCGGGGGGAGATACGCAGTATTTT
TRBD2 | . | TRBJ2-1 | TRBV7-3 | CAGEGAGDEQFF | TGTGCCGGCGAAGGAGCGGGAGACGAGCAGTTCTTC
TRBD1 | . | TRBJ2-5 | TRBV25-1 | CASSDPLTGPRETQYF | TGTGCCAGCAGTGACCCCCTGACAGGGCCGCGGGAGACCCAGTACTTC
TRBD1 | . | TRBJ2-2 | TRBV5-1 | CASSPPGQGDTGELFF | TGCGCCAGCAGCCCTCCGGGACAGGGGGACACCGGGGAGCTGTTTTTT
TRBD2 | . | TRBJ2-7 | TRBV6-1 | CASSGSGTSGGIYEQYF | TGTGCCAGCAGTGGCAGCGGGACTAGCGGGGGAATCTACGAGCAGTACTTC
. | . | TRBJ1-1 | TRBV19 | CASSINGITEAFF | TGTGCCAGTAGTATAAACGGGATCACTGAAGCTTTCTTT
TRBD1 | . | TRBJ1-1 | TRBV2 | CASRPRQGARDEAFF | TGTGCCAGCAGGCCTAGACAGGGGGCGAGGGATGAAGCTTTCTTT
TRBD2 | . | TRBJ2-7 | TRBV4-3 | CASSQGREVSYEQYF | TGCGCCAGCAGCCAAGGGCGGGAGGTCTCCTACGAGCAGTACTTC
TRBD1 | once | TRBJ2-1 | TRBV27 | CASSSLGTGKNEQFF | TGTGCCAGCAGTTCCCTCGGGACAGGGAAGAATGAGCAGTTCTTC
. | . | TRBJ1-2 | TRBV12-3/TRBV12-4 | CASSFDRQGGYTF | TGTGCCAGCAGTTTCGATAGACAAGGTGGCTACACCTTC
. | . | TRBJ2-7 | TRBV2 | CASSGAGLPTYEQYF | TGTGCCAGCAGTGGGGCGGGACTGCCTACCTACGAGCAGTACTTC
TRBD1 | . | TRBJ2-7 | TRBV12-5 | CASGLPRTGGYEQYF | TGTGCTAGTGGTTTGCCTCGGACAGGGGGTTACGAGCAGTACTTC
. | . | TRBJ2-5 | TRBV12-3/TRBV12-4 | CASSFAERETQYF | TGTGCCAGCAGTTTTGCGGAGCGAGAGACCCAGTACTTC
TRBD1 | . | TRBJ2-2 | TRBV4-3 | CASSRGTGGGTGELFF | TGCGCCAGCAGCCGCGGGACAGGGGGAGGTACCGGGGAGCTGTTTTTT
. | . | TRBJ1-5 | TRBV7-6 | CASSLTGDSNQPQHF | TGTGCCAGCAGCTTAACGGGAGATAGCAATCAGCCCCAGCATTTT
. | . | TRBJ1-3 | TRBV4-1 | CASSQGGSSSGNTIYF | TGCGCCAGCAGCCAAGGAGGGTCTAGCTCTGGAAACACCATATATTTT
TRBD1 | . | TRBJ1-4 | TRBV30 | CAWSPIGTALNEKLFF | TGTGCCTGGAGTCCAATCGGGACAGCTTTAAATGAAAAACTGTTTTTT
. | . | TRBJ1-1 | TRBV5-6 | CASSLYDRRTEAFF | TGTGCCAGCAGCTTATACGACAGGAGGACTGAAGCTTTCTTT
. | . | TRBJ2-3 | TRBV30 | CAWNAEGSDTQYF | TGTGCCTGGAACGCTGAGGGCTCAGATACGCAGTATTTT
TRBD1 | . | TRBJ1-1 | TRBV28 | CASSRQGFGSVAFF | TGTGCCAGCAGTCGACAGGGGTTCGGGTCCGTGGCTTTCTTT
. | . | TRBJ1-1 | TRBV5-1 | CASSLARGAGNTEAFF | TGCGCCAGCAGCTTGGCACGGGGGGCTGGGAACACTGAAGCTTTCTTT
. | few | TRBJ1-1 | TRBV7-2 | CASSLATGFTEAFF | TGTGCCAGCAGCTTAGCCACAGGCTTCACTGAAGCTTTCTTT
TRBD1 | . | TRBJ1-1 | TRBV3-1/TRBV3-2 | CASSPHGTGNTEAFF | TGTGCCAGCAGCCCTCACGGGACAGGGAACACTGAAGCTTTCTTT
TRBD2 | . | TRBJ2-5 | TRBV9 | CASSVDLGSGGALETQYF | TGTGCCAGCAGCGTAGATCTCGGTAGCGGGGGGGCCTTGGAGACCCAGTACTTC
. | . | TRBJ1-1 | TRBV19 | CASSPRYSRNTEAFF | TGTGCCAGTAGTCCCCGTTACAGCCGAAACACTGAAGCTTTCTTT
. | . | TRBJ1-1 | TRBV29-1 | CSVARGTEAFF | TGCAGCGTTGCCCGAGGCACTGAAGCTTTCTTT
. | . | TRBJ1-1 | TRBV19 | CASIGEQGNTEAFF | TGTGCCAGTATAGGGGAACAGGGAAACACTGAAGCTTTCTTT
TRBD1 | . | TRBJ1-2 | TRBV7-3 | CASSLNGQGNYGYTF | TGTGCCAGCAGCTTAAATGGACAGGGAAACTATGGCTACACCTTC
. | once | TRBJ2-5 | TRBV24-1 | CATSARGWPTQYF | TGTGCCACCAGTGCCCGGGGTTGGCCGACCCAGTACTTC
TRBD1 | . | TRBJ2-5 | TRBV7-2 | CASRYGTGARETQYF | TGTGCCAGCAGATATGGGACAGGGGCGAGAGAGACCCAGTACTTC
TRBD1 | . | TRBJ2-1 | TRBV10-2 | CASKGAPDEQFF | TGCGCCAGCAAGGGGGCCCCGGATGAGCAGTTCTTC
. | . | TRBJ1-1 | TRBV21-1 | CASSKGVEGGRDTEAFF | TGTGCCAGCAGCAAAGGGGTGGAGGGTGGTAGGGACACTGAAGCTTTCTTT
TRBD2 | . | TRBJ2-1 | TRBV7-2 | CASSPTSAGYNEQFF | TGTGCCAGCAGCCCTACTAGCGCGGGCTACAATGAGCAGTTCTTC
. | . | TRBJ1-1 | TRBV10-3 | CAISVDRNTEAFF | TGTGCCATCAGTGTGGACAGGAACACTGAAGCTTTCTTT
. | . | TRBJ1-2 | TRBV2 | CATGDRNYGYTF | TGTGCCACAGGAGACAGGAACTATGGCTACACCTTC